This T cell receptor (beta chain) was identified during a study of neurological immune-mediated disorders. This clonotype was seen repeatedly, ten times or more. Each TCR transcript was tagged with a 10-nucleotide random UMI during 5'RACE. TCRdb redid the calling of the 5' RACE reads with MiXCR, one entry per CDR3 protein. The table records roughly 60,000 distinct CDR3 sequences, under 4.5% of them present only once. Libraries used 2 million unsorted PBMCs kept frozen in RNAlater. Trimming took 0 bases from V and 4 from J, leaving 16 bases between them. CDR1 is DFQATT, CDR2 SNEGSKA, per germline (reference sequence). The CDR3 runs to 16 residues.

The sequencing input was PBMCs. This receptor was obtained from a woman under 40 with multiple sclerosis. The V and J genes are TRBV20-1 and TRBJ1-5, with D possibly being TRBD1 (6 bases). The CDR3 loop is CSARDPTGMGNQPQHF. In nucleotides, the CDR3 is TGCAGTGCTAGAGACCCCACAGGGATGGGGAATCAGCCCCAGCATTTT.